The present T cell receptor (beta chain) was sequenced within a study of healthy donors' naive CD4 and CD8 T cells. Sorting defined naive CD4+ as CD4+CD8-CD45RO-CD45RA+ and naive CD8+ as CD8+CD4-CD45RA+CD27bright. General study findings and limits: Positive CDR3 charge linked to CD4+ cells, negative to CD8+ cells.

Starting from approximately 500 ng of total RNA, TCR libraries were made with linear amplification. Each CDR3 protein is one row after TCRdb ran MiXCR on the reads. The table has roughly 200,000 distinct CDR3 sequences, over 60% seen once. The CDR3 spans 15 residues. The ends were cut back, 0 bases at V and 4 bases at J, with 10 bases in the middle. Germline-derived CDR1 and CDR2 are MNHNS and SASEGT. This clonotype has only a few counts. Antigen unknown. The chain couples TRBV6-1 to TRBJ1-5; TRBD1 is a possible D gene (5 bases). This sequence originates from a pool of human donors in good health; the sample pools cells from several healthy donors. Input material: naive CD4+ and CD8+ T cells sorted from blood, pooled from several donors. CDR3 sequence reads: CASSEATGPNQPQHF. CDR3 DNA: TGTGCCAGCAGTGAAGCAACGGGACCGAATCAGCCCCAGCATTTT.